This entry lists 30 T cell receptor beta chains sequenced from one sample in a study of T-cell reconstitution after alpha-beta-depleted transplantation in children. Preparation of the TCRbeta library involved a method that used unique molecular identifiers. TCRdb processed the PCR reads anew with MiXCR; each CDR3 protein has one entry. Of almost 400,000 distinct CDR3 sequences listed, approximately 20% are singletons. The source material was PBMCs from the stem cell graft donor, sampled from the stem cell graft. The receptors shown here come from a human donor who donated a stem cell graft to a child with acute myeloid leukemia.

V and J are TRBV3-1 and TRBJ2-1; D call uncertain. The CDR3 sequence is 15 residues long. V was clipped by 0 bases and J by 2 bases, with 8 bases between them. The germline V gene has CDR1 LGHDT and CDR2 YNNKEL (reference sequence). CDR3: CASSQDRMTYNEQFF. CDR3 bases: TGTGCCAGCAGCCAAGACAGGATGACCTACAATGAGCAGTTCTTC.

This clonotype appeared a few times. The chain carries TRBV12-3 or TRBV12-4 and TRBJ1-2, with D maybe TRBD1 (5 bases). The V end was cut by 6 bases, the J end by 2 bases, with 13 bases between. The CDR3 runs to 14 residues. The CDR3 sequence is CASRFGGVNYGYTF. DNA of the CDR3: TGTGCCAGCAGGTTCGGGGGTGTCAACTATGGCTACACCTTC.

J is TRBJ2-1 and V is TRBV4-1; maybe TRBD1 (6 bases). Germline CDR1 MGHRA, CDR2 YSYEKL. The CDR3 is 14 residues long. The V end lost 5 bases, the J end lost 8 bases, and 16 bases lay between the germline ends. CDR3 nucleotides: TGCGCCAGCAGCGATGGACAGATACTCGATGAGCAGTTCTTC. Translating it yields CASSDGQILDEQFF.

This clonotype showed up just a few times. V gene TRBV4-3 combines with J gene TRBJ1-5, with 8 bases matching TRBD1. Germline CDR1 is LGHNA and CDR2 is YSLEER. The junction had 12 bases not matched to a gene; V was cut back by 0 bases and J by 11 bases. CDR3 length: 16 residues. The CDR3 here is CASSQDENRGRGSQHF. CDR3 DNA sequence: TGCGCCAGCAGCCAAGATGAGAACAGGGGGAGAGGTTCCCAGCATTTT.

This clonotype occurred many times. The chain combines TRBV20-1 with TRBJ1-6, with TRBD1 matching 8 bases. From germline, CDR1 is DFQATT and CDR2 SNEGSKA (reference sequence). There are 13 residues in the CDR3. After removal of 1 base from V and 10 bases from J, the junction contained 3 bases not matched to a gene. CDR3 bases: TGCAGTGCTAGAGGTGACAGGGGATCACCCCTCCACTTT. Translation gives CSARGDRGSPLHF.

This clonotype was observed at least ten times. V gene TRBV20-1 combines with J gene TRBJ1-1; D uncertain. The ends were cut back, 6 bases at V and 0 bases at J, with 11 bases in the middle. Germline loops: CDR1 DFQATT, CDR2 SNEGSKA (reference sequence). The CDR3 sequence is 13 residues long. The CDR3 region is CSAQGPVNTEAFF. The DNA of the CDR3 is TGCAGTGCCCAAGGGCCGGTGAACACTGAAGCTTTCTTT.

A few counts support this clonotype. The chain has TRBV20-1 and TRBJ1-2; D is unclear. Per the germline V gene, CDR1 is DFQATT and CDR2 is SNEGSKA (reference sequence). The CDR3 extends over 13 amino acids. V was shortened by 3 bases and J by 3 bases, with 11 bases between the two germline ends. CDR3 sequence reads: CSARGSTHYGYTF. CDR3 nucleotides: TGCAGTGCTAGGGGGAGTACGCACTATGGCTACACCTTC.

This chain connects TRBV29-1 to TRBJ2-1; unclear D gene. The V end was cut by 4 bases, the J end by 0 bases, with 10 bases between. The CDR3 contains 14 residues. Germline CDR1 SQVTM, CDR2 ANQGSEA. CDR3 DNA: TGCAGCGTTGGGTCGCGTAGCTCCTACAATGAGCAGTTCTTC. Translation: CSVGSRSSYNEQFF.

This clonotype was recorded many times. The rearrangement uses TRBV29-1 and TRBJ2-1; TRBD2 matches 9 bases. This CDR3 spans 14 amino acids. The germline CDR1 and CDR2 sequences are SQVTM and ANQGSEA. The trim removed 6 bases at V and 1 base at J, leaving 4 bases unmatched. CDR3 sequence (DNA): TGCAGCGTGTGCGGACTAGCGTCCTACAATGAGCAGTTCTTC. As protein: CSVCGLASYNEQFF.

This chain links TRBV7-9 with TRBJ2-1; 8 bases agree with TRBD1. In germline, CDR1 is SEHNR, CDR2 FQNEAQ (reference sequence). Trimming took 4 bases from V and 2 from J; bases not matched to a gene: 4. This CDR3 spans 15 amino acids. CDR3 in DNA: TGTGCCAGCAGCTCCGGGACAGGAACCTACAATGAGCAGTTCTTC. As protein: CASSSGTGTYNEQFF.

The table lists this clonotype with many counts. The J gene is TRBJ2-5, the V gene TRBV20-1; D may be TRBD2 (7 bases). Trimming took off 5 bases at V and 6 bases at J, with 16 bases between the two ends. The CDR3 has 13 residues. From germline, CDR1 is DFQATT and CDR2 SNEGSKA (reference sequence). CDR3 in DNA: TGCAGTGCTCCGATCAGGGGAGGGAAGACCCAGTACTTC. Translation gives CSAPIRGGKTQYF.

CDR3 sequence (DNA): TGTGCCAGCAGCAAAAGCGGAAACACCATATATTTT. It is translated as CASSKSGNTIYF. The V call is TRBV7-2, the J call TRBJ1-3, with unresolved D. The CDR3 spans 12 residues. Trimming pared 5 bases from V and 4 bases from J, leaving 6 bases between. CDR1 and CDR2 (germline): SGHTA, FQGNSA.

This clonotype came up many times. This rearrangement joins TRBV19 to TRBJ2-1; 9 nucleotides align to TRBD1. This CDR3 has 14 residues. Germline CDR1 and CDR2: LNHDA and SQIVND (reference sequence). The V segment lost 3 bases and the J segment 10 bases; nucleotides outside the gene matches: 7. CDR3 amino acids: CASSMGTGNREQFF. CDR3 DNA: TGTGCCAGTAGTATGGGGACAGGGAACCGCGAGCAGTTCTTC.

This clonotype was counted a few times. V is TRBV20-1 and J is TRBJ2-1; D unresolved. The CDR3 consists of 15 residues. In germline, CDR1 is DFQATT, CDR2 SNEGSKA (reference sequence). Trimming stripped 5 bases from V and 6 bases from J, with 20 bases between. The DNA for the CDR3 is TGCAGTGCTTCCCCCACAGTGGCCTTCTTCAATGAGCAGTTCTTC. Encoded protein: CSASPTVAFFNEQFF.

V usage is TRBV13 and J usage is TRBJ2-1; 9 bases are a match to TRBD1. The germline V gene has CDR1 PRHDT and CDR2 FYEKMQ (reference sequence). The CDR3 has 16 amino acids. After removal of 3 bases from V and 4 bases from J, the junction contained 7 bases not matched to a gene. The chain's CDR3 is CASSLEQGALYNEQFF. CDR3 sequence (DNA): TGTGCCAGCAGCTTGGAACAGGGGGCCCTTTACAATGAGCAGTTCTTC.

This clonotype was recorded at least ten times. This chain links TRBV12-3 or TRBV12-4 with TRBJ2-1; the match to TRBD1 covers 7 bases. The CDR3 contains 12 residues. The ends lost 7 bases at V and 5 bases at J; junction bases unmatched: 2. The CDR3 sequence: CASTGTDNEQFF. CDR3 DNA sequence: TGTGCCAGCACCGGGACAGACAATGAGCAGTTCTTC.

The J gene is TRBJ2-2, the V gene TRBV20-1; D remains unclear. CDR1 is DFQATT, CDR2 SNEGSKA, per germline (reference sequence). This CDR3 comprises 13 residues. Trimming took off 4 bases at V and 4 bases at J, with 10 bases between the two ends. The CDR3 region is CSATGHSTGELFF. CDR3 nucleotides: TGCAGTGCTACGGGTCACAGCACCGGGGAGCTGTTTTTT.

This clonotype was seen many times. The rearrangement uses TRBV20-1 and TRBJ2-3; D gene ambiguous. Trimming took off 3 bases at V and 2 bases at J, with 12 bases between the two ends. Germline loops: CDR1 DFQATT, CDR2 SNEGSKA (reference sequence). The CDR3 has 14 residues. In nucleotides, the CDR3 is TGCAGTGCTAGGGTACCGCGCCTCACAGATACGCAGTATTTT. Its translation: CSARVPRLTDTQYF.

There are a few counts of this clonotype. The chain recombines TRBV24-1 with TRBJ2-3; no definite D call. Trimming cost V 6 bases and J 5 bases, with 5 bases left between them. Per germline, CDR1 KGHDR and CDR2 SFDVKD. The CDR3 is 11 residues long. CDR3 region: CATSWKDTQYF. The CDR3 DNA follows: TGTGCCACCAGTTGGAAAGATACGCAGTATTTT.

V is TRBV13 and J is TRBJ2-3, with D possibly matching TRBD2 (6 bases). V was pared by 5 bases and J by 6 bases, with 12 bases between. The CDR3 is 13 residues long. Germline lookup yields CDR1 PRHDT and CDR2 FYEKMQ (reference sequence). The CDR3 nucleotides are TGTGCCAGCAGCCGATGGGGACTTGATACGCAGTATTTT. Translating it yields CASSRWGLDTQYF.

The CDR3 DNA follows: TGTGCCAGCAGCACTACTAGCGGGAGGTGGGATGAGCAGTTCTTC. Protein sequence: CASSTTSGRWDEQFF. The chain links TRBV7-2 to TRBJ2-1, with TRBD2 matching 12 bases. The length of the CDR3 is 15 residues. Trimming removed 5 bases from V and 8 bases from J; junction bases left unmatched: 7. Germline V gene sequence: CDR1 SGHTA, CDR2 FQGNSA.

This clonotype was recorded once. This chain uses TRBV7-6 with TRBJ1-1, with 7 bases matching TRBD1. Germline lookup yields CDR1 SGHVS and CDR2 FNYEAQ. The junction had 13 bases not matched to a gene; V was cut back by 5 bases and J by 4 bases. The CDR3 is made up of 16 amino acids. The CDR3 region is CASSRSGTDRGTEAFF. The CDR3 DNA follows: TGTGCCAGCAGCCGATCGGGGACAGACCGTGGCACTGAAGCTTTCTTT. Together with reference TRBV7-6 and TRBJ1-1, the CDR3 gives the full variable domain: GAGVSQSPRYKVTKRGQDVALRCDPISGHVSLYWYRQALGQGPEFLTYFNYEAQQDKSGLPNDRFSAERPEGSISTLTIQRTEQRDSAMYRCASSRSGTDRGTEAFFGQGTRLTVV.

CDR3 protein: CATSDHIWRAGRNEQFF. CDR3 DNA: TGTGCCACCAGTGACCATATTTGGAGAGCGGGAAGGAATGAGCAGTTCTTC. This chain joins TRBV24-1 and TRBJ2-1, with 7 bases fitting TRBD2. V shed 4 bases, J shed 7 bases, and the junction held 15 bases outside the gene matches. The CDR3 spans 17 residues. Germline lookup yields CDR1 KGHDR and CDR2 SFDVKD.

The chain employs TRBV12-3 or TRBV12-4 and TRBJ2-7, with 9 bases that match TRBD2. V lost 6 bases to trimming and J lost 1 base; unmatched junction nucleotides: 4. This CDR3 has 14 residues. DNA for the CDR3: TGTGCCAGCAGGCGGCTAGCGGGATCCTACGAGCAGTACTTC. Its translation is CASRRLAGSYEQYF.

The chain employs TRBV5-1 and TRBJ1-1; TRBD1 might be the D (6 bases). The CDR3 sequence is 14 residues long. V dropped 4 bases and J dropped 4 bases, with 14 bases sitting between them. Germline-derived CDR1 and CDR2 are SGHRS and YFSETQ. As DNA, the CDR3 is TGCGCCAGCAGCCTGACTACAGGGTTCACTGAAGCTTTCTTT. Its translation: CASSLTTGFTEAFF.

To note about this clonotype: Germline and junction disagree at one end, which may indicate a read error. This chain links TRBV7-2 with TRBJ2-1; no reliable D call. This CDR3 comprises 14 residues. Germline assignment: CDR1 SGHTA and CDR2 FQGNSA. The CDR3, as DNA: TGTGCCAGCAGCTTTGAGCCTACCTACGATGAGCAGTTCTTC. This gives the protein CASSFEPTYDEQFF.

This clonotype has only a few counts. V gene TRBV20-1 combines with J gene TRBJ2-3; possibly TRBD1 for D (5 bases). The CDR3 covers 14 residues. CDR1 is DFQATT and CDR2 is SNEGSKA in the germline V gene (reference sequence). V was pared by 0 bases and J by 3 bases, with 10 bases between. This CDR3 reads CSARDPYRTDTQYF. In DNA form, the CDR3 reads TGCAGTGCTAGAGATCCTTACAGGACAGATACGCAGTATTTT.

The chain carries TRBV12-3 or TRBV12-4 and TRBJ2-1; 11 bases align to TRBD2. The ends lost 7 bases at V and 4 bases at J; junction bases unmatched: 6. This CDR3 spans 15 amino acids. The CDR3 DNA reads TGTGCCAGCATCATGACTAGCGGGGTTTACAATGAGCAGTTCTTC. This codes for CASIMTSGVYNEQFF.

The V gene is TRBV12-3 or TRBV12-4, the J gene TRBJ2-1, with TRBD1 as a possible D gene (5 bases). The ends were cut back, 7 bases at V and 8 bases at J, with 18 bases in the middle. The CDR3 contains 14 residues. The CDR3 region has the DNA TGTGCCAGCACCTACGGCCTAGGGGTAGATGAGCAGTTCTTC. The encoded protein is CASTYGLGVDEQFF.

The sample holds a few counts of this clonotype. This chain connects TRBV4-3 to TRBJ2-1; D tentatively fits TRBD1 or TRBD2 (5 bases each). Germline V CDR1 and CDR2: LGHNA, YSLEER. The CDR3 is 13 residues long. V was clipped by 1 base and J by 10 bases, with 11 bases between them. For the CDR3, the DNA is TGCGCCAGCAGCCAAGTACGGGGCCAAGAGCAGTTCTTC. Residues: CASSQVRGQEQFF.